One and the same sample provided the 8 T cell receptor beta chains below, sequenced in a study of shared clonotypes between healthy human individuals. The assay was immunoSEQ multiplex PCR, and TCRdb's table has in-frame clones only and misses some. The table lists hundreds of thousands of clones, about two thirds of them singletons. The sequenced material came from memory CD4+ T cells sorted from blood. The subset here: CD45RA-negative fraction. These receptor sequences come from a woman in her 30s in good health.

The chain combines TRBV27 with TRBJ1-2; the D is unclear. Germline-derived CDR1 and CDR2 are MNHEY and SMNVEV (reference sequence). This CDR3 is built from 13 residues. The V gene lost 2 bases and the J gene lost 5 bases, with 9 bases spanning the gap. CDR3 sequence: CASSLDPSYGYTF. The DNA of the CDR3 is TGTGCCAGCAGTTTAGACCCCAGTTATGGCTACACCTTC.

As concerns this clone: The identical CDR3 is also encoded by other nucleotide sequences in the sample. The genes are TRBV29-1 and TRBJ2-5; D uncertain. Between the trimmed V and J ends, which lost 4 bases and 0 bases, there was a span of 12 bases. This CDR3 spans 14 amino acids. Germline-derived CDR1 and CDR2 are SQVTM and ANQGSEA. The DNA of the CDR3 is TGCAGCGTTGTTGGGCTAGACGACCAAGAGACCCAGTACTTC. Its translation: CSVVGLDDQETQYF.

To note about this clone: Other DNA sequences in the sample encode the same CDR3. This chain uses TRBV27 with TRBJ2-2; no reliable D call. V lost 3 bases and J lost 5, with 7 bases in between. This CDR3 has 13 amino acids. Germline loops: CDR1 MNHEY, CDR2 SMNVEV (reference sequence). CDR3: CASSLWGTGELFF. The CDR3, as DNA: TGTGCCAGCAGTTTGTGGGGTACCGGGGAGCTGTTTTTT.

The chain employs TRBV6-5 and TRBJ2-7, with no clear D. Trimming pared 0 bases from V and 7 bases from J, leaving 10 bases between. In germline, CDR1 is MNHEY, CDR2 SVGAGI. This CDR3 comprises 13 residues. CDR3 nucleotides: TGTGCCAGCAGTTACTCGAGAGTCTTTGAGCAGTACTTC. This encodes CASSYSRVFEQYF.

The CDR3 DNA reads as TGTGCCAGCAGCTCCCAGACTAGCGGGAGGGCAGATACGCAGTATTTT. Translating it yields CASSSQTSGRADTQYF. The chain is built from TRBV5-4 and TRBJ2-3, with TRBD2 matching 14 bases. Trimming removed 3 bases from V and 4 bases from J; junction bases left unmatched: 4. The CDR3 has 16 residues. Germline V lookup: CDR1 SGHNT, CDR2 YYREEE (reference sequence).

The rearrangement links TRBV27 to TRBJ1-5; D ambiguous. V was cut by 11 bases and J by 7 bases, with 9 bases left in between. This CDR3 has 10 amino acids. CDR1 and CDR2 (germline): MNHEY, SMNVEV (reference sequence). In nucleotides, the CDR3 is TGTGCCCGCCAGCGGCAGCCCCAGCATTTT. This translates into CARQRQPQHF.

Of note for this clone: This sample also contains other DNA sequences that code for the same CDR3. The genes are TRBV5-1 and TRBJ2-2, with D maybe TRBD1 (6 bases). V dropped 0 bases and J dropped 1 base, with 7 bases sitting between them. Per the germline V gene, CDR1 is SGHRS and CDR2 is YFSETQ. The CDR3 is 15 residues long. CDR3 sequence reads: CASSLGTVNTGELFF. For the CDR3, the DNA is TGCGCCAGCAGCTTGGGGACAGTGAACACCGGGGAGCTGTTTTTT.

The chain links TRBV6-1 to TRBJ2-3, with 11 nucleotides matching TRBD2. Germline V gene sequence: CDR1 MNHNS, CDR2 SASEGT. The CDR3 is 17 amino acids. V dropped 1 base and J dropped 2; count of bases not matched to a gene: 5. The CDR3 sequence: CASSEGRTSGFTDTQYF. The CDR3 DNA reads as TGTGCCAGCAGTGAAGGGAGGACTAGCGGGTTCACAGATACGCAGTATTTT.